A single sample is the source of the 10 T cell receptor beta chains below, sequenced in a study of PD-1 blockade in classical Hodgkin lymphoma. Only in-frame clones appear in the TCRdb table, and some are missing; sequencing was by immunoSEQ multiplex PCR. The sample holds some 93,000 clones, about nine tenths seen once. Relapses following autologous stem cell transplantation were seen in all patients, with brentuximab vedotin exposure varying. Material: peripheral blood mononuclear cells (PBMCs), obtained at baseline. The receptor set was obtained from a human donor with classical Hodgkin lymphoma.

The genes are TRBV6-5 and TRBJ1-1; 7 bases fit TRBD1. Per the germline V gene, CDR1 is MNHEY and CDR2 is SVGAGI. The ends lost 7 bases at V and 5 bases at J; junction bases unmatched: 10. The CDR3 is 14 amino acids. The DNA for the CDR3 is TGTGCCAGCATCGTCGACAGGGCAATTACTGAAGCTTTCTTT. Encoded protein: CASIVDRAITEAFF.

This clone was recorded only once. The V call is TRBV12-2, the J call TRBJ2-1; the listed D gene, TRBD2, was not tested against the DNA. TRBV12-2 is deemed a pseudogene. The length of the CDR3 is 19 residues. The CDR3 here is CASRLGSGALAVNINEQFF. The CDR3 coding sequence is TGTGCAAGTCGCTTAGGTAGCGGGGCCTTGGCGGTTAACATCAATGAGCAGTTCTTC.

The rearrangement uses TRBV6-6 and TRBJ2-1, with TRBD2 as a possible D gene (5 bases). The CDR3 sequence is 13 residues long. V dropped 0 bases and J dropped 10 bases, with 10 bases sitting between them. Germline values: CDR1 MNHNY, CDR2 SVGAGI (reference sequence). Here the CDR3 reads CASSYSLATEQFF. The DNA for the CDR3 is TGTGCCAGCAGTTACTCGCTAGCAACGGAGCAGTTCTTC.

V and J are TRBV28 and TRBJ2-7, with 8 bases matching TRBD2. The length of the CDR3 is 15 residues. Germline assignment: CDR1 MDHEN and CDR2 SYDVKM. Trimming cost V 4 bases and J 3 bases; bases outside gene matches: 8. Here the CDR3 reads CASSWAGTSHYEQYF. The CDR3 bases are TGTGCCAGCAGTTGGGCCGGGACTAGTCACTACGAGCAGTACTTC.

Comments on this clone: At one of its ends the junction is not consistent with the germline gene, which may arise from a read error. The chain couples TRBV6-1 to TRBJ2-4; tentatively, D is TRBD1 (6 bases). This CDR3 region has 15 residues. CDR1 and CDR2 (germline): MNHNS, SASEGT. This CDR3 is CASREGGKDKNIQYF. The DNA of the CDR3 is TGTGCCAGCAGAGAAGGGGGAAAAGACAAAAACATTCAGTACTTC.

The chain employs TRBV2 and TRBJ1-2; D ambiguous. The CDR3 consists of 15 residues. Germline CDR1 is SNHLY and CDR2 is FYNNEI. V was pared by 7 bases and J by 0 bases, with 15 bases between. CDR3 sequence: CASTKTPGTNYGYTF. The CDR3 nucleotides read TGTGCCAGCACCAAAACACCCGGGACTAACTATGGCTACACCTTC. The full variable domain, its missing parts supplied by reference TRBV2 and TRBJ1-2, is EPEVTQTPSHQVTQMGQEVILRCVPISNHLYFYWYRQILGQKVEFLVSFYNNEISEKSEIFDDQFSVERPDGSNFTLKIRSTKLEDSAMYFCASTKTPGTNYGYTFGSGTRLTVV.

V is TRBV10-3 and J is TRBJ2-3; D ambiguous. V was shortened by 0 bases and J by 4 bases, with 11 bases between the two germline ends. Per germline, CDR1 ENHRY and CDR2 SYGVKD. CDR3 length equals 15 residues. CDR3 amino acids: CAISESGVGSDTQYF. CDR3 DNA: TGTGCCATCAGTGAGTCTGGGGTCGGCTCAGATACGCAGTATTTT.

The V and J genes are TRBV5-4 and TRBJ2-7, with D possibly TRBD1 on 6 matching bases. Trimming removed 0 bases from V and 0 bases from J, with 10 bases in between. The CDR3 extends over 15 amino acids. Germline loops: CDR1 SGHNT, CDR2 YYREEE (reference sequence). DNA of the CDR3: TGTGCCAGCAGCTTGGACAGGGCGGCCTCCTACGAGCAGTACTTC. Its protein is CASSLDRAASYEQYF.

This sequence joins TRBV10-2 and TRBJ1-1; weak D call: TRBD1 (6 bases). Germline V gene sequence: CDR1 WSHSY, CDR2 SAAADI. This CDR3 has 17 amino acids. Trimming stripped 7 bases from V and 11 bases from J, with 32 bases between. The CDR3: CASTALVGWDGLRGAFF. CDR3 coding DNA: TGCGCCAGCACCGCCCTAGTCGGCTGGGACGGCCTAAGGGGGGCTTTCTTT.

The chain has TRBV5-4 and TRBJ2-2, with TRBD2 identical over 11 bases. Germline V lookup: CDR1 SGHNT, CDR2 YYREEE (reference sequence). The CDR3 is 18 amino acids. Trimming removed 3 bases from V and 5 bases from J; junction bases left unmatched: 12. DNA for the CDR3: TGTGCCAGCAGCTCATATAGCGGGAGGGCGCGGGGGACCGGGGAGCTGTTTTTT. Encoded protein: CASSSYSGRARGTGELFF.